Sequencing of this T cell receptor beta chain was carried out in a study of blood T cell repertoires in COVID-19. Across the whole study: Material from acute and convalescent COVID-19 was sourced from the United States, Italy and Spain. PBMCs, B-cell-depleted T cells, or T cells provided the cDNA or gDNA that made up the material.

Followed over time, Seattle patients had been enrolled while infection was active. The CDR3 length is 15 residues. Per germline, CDR1 SGHAT and CDR2 FQNNGV. Deletions cut 2 bases from V and 0 bases from J, with 8 bases between. Original methodology: Amplification from reference gene primers served as the basis for estimated nucleated cell counts. The table came from immunoSEQ multiplex PCR; TCRdb's copy has only in-frame clones and leaves some out. D and trimming come from the DNA, and the V and J calls and clone size come from that table. The top ten clones hold roughly 6% of a sample with some 85,000 clones, 65% to 85% of them seen once.

V is TRBV11-2 and J is TRBJ1-3, with D possibly being TRBD1 (6 bases). The clonotype comes from a man aged 70-80 years with COVID-19, enrolled during active disease. Sequenced material: peripheral blood. CDR3 DNA: TGTGCCAGCAGCTTAACAGGGAACTCTGGAAACACCATATATTTT. Protein sequence: CASSLTGNSGNTIYF.